The entry below describes one T cell receptor (beta chain). What it recognizes is unknown. The data belong to a study of CD4 T cells in relation to SARS-CoV-2 and coronaviruses. Study results and limitations: In approximately 70% of donors, memory CD4+ clonotypes crossrecognized SARS-CoV-2 and at least one common cold coronavirus spike. The cross-reactivity analysis covered only spike protein, not other viral proteins.

Uncultured naive and memory CD4+ T cells supplied DNA for deep TCR-beta sequencing. Assay: immunoSEQ multiplex PCR; the TCRdb copy retains only in-frame clones and omits some. The data contain 65,000 or so clones, 75% to 90% of them singletons. CD4+ T cells from unexposed donors were obtained before the COVID-19 pandemic (2011-2018). Cryopreserved PBMCs were CD4-enriched, then split into naive and memory cells. This clonotype was sampled from a human donor in good health. Material: memory CD4+ T cells from PBMCs.

CDR3 coding DNA: TGTGCCAGCAGTACACGGGACCCCCGCTACGAGCAGTACTTC. It encodes CASSTRDPRYEQYF. The J gene is TRBJ2-7, the V gene TRBV27; D may be TRBD1 or TRBD2 (5 bases each). Trimming left V 5 bases short and J 3 bases short, with 14 bases between. There are 14 residues in the CDR3. Germline loops: CDR1 MNHEY, CDR2 SMNVEV (reference sequence).